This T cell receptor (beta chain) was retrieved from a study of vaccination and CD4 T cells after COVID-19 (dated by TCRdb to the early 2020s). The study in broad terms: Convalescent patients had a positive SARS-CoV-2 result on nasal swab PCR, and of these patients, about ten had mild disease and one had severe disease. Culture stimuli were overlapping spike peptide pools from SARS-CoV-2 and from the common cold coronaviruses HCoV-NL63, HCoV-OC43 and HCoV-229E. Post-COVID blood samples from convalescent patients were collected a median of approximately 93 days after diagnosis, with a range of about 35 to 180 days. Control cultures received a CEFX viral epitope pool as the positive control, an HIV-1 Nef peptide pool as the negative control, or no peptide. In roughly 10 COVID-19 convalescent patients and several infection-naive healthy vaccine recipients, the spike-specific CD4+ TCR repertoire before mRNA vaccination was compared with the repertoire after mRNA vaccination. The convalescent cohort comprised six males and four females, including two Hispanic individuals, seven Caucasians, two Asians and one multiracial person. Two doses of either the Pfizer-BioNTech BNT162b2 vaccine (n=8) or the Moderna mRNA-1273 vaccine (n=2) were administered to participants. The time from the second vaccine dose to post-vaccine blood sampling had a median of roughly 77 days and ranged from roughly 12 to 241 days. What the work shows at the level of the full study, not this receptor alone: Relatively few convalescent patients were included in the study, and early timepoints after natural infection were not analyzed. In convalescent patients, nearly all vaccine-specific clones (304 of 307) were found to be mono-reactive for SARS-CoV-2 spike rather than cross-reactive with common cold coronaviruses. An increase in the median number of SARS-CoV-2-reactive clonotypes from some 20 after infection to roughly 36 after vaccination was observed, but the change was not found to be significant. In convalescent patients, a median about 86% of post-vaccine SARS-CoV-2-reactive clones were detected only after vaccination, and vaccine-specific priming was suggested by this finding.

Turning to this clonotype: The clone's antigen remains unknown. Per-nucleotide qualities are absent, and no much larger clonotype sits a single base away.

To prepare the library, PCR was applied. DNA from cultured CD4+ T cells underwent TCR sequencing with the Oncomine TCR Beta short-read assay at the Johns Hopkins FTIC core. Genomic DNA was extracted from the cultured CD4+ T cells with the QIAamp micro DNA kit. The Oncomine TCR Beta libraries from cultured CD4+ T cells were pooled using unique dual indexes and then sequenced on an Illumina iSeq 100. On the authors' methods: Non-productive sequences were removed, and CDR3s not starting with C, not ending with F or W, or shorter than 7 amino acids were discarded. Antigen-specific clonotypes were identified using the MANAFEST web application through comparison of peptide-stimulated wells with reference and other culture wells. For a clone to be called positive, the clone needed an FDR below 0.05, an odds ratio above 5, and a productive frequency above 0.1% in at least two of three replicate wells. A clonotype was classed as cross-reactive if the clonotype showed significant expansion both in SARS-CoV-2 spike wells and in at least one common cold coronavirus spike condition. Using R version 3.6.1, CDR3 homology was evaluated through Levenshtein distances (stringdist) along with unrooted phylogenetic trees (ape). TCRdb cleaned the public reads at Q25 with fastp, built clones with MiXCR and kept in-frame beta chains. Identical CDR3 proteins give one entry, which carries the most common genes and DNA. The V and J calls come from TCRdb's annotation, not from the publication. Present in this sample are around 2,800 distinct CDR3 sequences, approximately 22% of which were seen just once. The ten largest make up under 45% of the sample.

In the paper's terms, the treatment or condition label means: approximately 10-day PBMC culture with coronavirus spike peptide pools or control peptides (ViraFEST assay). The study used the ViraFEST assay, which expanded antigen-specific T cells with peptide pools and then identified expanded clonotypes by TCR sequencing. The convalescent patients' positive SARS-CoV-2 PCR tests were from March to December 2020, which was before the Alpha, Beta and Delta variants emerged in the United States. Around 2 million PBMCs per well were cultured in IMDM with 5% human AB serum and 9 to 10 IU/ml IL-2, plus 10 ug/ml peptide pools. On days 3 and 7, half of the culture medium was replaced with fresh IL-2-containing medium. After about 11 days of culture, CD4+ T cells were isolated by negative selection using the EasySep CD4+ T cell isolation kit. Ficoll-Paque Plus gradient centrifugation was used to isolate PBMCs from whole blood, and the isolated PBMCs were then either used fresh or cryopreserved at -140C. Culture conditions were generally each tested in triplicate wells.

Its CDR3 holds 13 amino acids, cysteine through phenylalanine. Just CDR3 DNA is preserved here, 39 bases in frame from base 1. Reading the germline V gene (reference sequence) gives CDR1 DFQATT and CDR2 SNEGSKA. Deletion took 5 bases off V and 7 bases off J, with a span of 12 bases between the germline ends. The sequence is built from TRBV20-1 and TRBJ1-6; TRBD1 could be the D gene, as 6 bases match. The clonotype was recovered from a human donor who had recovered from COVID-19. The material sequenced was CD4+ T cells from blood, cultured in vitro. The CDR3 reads CSAYRVGNSPLHF. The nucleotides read TGCAGTGCTTACAGGGTGGGGAATTCACCCCTCCACTTT.